The 27 T cell receptor beta chains given below trace back to one sample, sequenced in a study of T cell clonality in common variable immunodeficiency. Libraries were prepared by immunoSEQ multiplex PCR; TCRdb keeps only in-frame clonotypes and omits some of them. The record shows tens of thousands of clones for this sample, with no singletons present. The study, taken as a whole, reports: In common variable immunodeficiency, TCR beta chains reportedly carried fewer deletions and N-nucleotide insertions.

Their antigens are not known. Sequencing was carried out using peripheral blood mononuclear cells. All receptors come from a human donor with common variable immunodeficiency.

In regard to this clone: The read is 3 residues too short to cover the CDR3 end, so that end is filled in from the germline J gene. J is TRBJ1-5 and V is TRBV7-9; tentative D call: TRBD1 (5 bases). With 10 bases removed from V and 7 bases from J, the gap between germline ends came to 14 bases. Germline CDR1 SEHNR, CDR2 FQNEAQ (reference sequence). CDR3 length: 12 residues. CDR3 sequence reads: CATSQDKQPQHF. Partial CDR3 DNA: TGTGCCACCTCACAGGACAAGCAGCCC.

As to this clone: The CDR3 end lies 3 residues beyond the end of the read and is filled in from the germline J gene. The rearrangement joins TRBV20-1 to TRBJ1-5; 10 bases line up with TRBD1. Germline assignment: CDR1 DFQATT and CDR2 SNEGSKA (reference sequence). The V segment lost 3 bases and the J segment 3 bases; nucleotides outside the gene matches: 2. The CDR3 spans 14 residues. CDR3 bases read: TGCAGTGCTAGTGACAGGGGGCTCAATCAGCCC. Translated: CSASDRGLNQP. The complete CDR3 sequence is CSASDRGLNQPQHF.

In the case of this clone: The DNA ends 3 residues before the CDR3 does, and the rest of the CDR3 is filled in from the germline J gene. The rearrangement joins TRBV18 to TRBJ2-2; 8 nucleotides align to TRBD1. Germline V lookup: CDR1 KGHSH, CDR2 LQKENI. With V trimmed by 10 bases and J by 0 bases, 4 bases remained unmatched. The CDR3 contains 14 residues. The part of the CDR3 DNA that was read is TGTGCCATCCAGGGGGCCCCGAACACCGGGGAG. Its translation: CAIQGAPNTGE. The full CDR3 reads CAIQGAPNTGELFF.

This clone was seen only a few times. With the read ending 3 residues before the CDR3 end, the germline J gene is used to fill in that end. This specimen includes other DNA sequences encoding the same CDR3. The chain employs TRBV7-2 and TRBJ1-2; TRBD1 aligns across 10 bases. The length of the CDR3 is 14 residues. From germline, CDR1 is SGHTA and CDR2 FQGNSA. V shed 5 bases and J 6 bases; nucleotides not matched to a gene: 6. The CDR3 is CASSRDRGRNGYTF. The CDR3 DNA, read in part, is TGTGCCAGCAGCCGTGACAGGGGGCGGAATGGC.

The sample holds a few counts of this clone. Read coverage stops 3 residues before the CDR3 terminus; the germline J gene supplies the remainder. The chain combines TRBV19 with TRBJ2-2; maybe TRBD1 (5 bases). Germline V CDR1 and CDR2: LNHDA, SQIVND (reference sequence). This CDR3 has 15 amino acids. V lost 3 bases and J lost 2, with 10 bases in between. The CDR3 loop reads CASSIVGQNTGELFF. CDR3 bases read: TGTGCCAGTAGTATCGTTGGACAAAACACCGGGGAG.

The sample holds a few counts of this clone. The observed sequence ends 3 residues before the CDR3 terminus, with the missing tail filled in from the germline J gene. The chain uses TRBV30 and TRBJ2-1; TRBD2 matches 8 bases. The CDR3 runs to 15 residues. The V gene end was trimmed by 3 bases and the J gene end by 5 bases; junction bases not matched to a gene: 9. CDR1 GTSNPN and CDR2 SVGIG come from the germline V gene (reference sequence). Partial CDR3 DNA: TGTGCCTGGAGCCGTTATCGGGGGGGGAACAATGAG. It codes for CAWSRYRGGNNE. The full CDR3 sequence reads CAWSRYRGGNNEQFF.

Worth noting for this clone: The read ends 3 residues shy of where the CDR3 ends; the end is completed using the germline J gene. The V call is TRBV19, the J call TRBJ2-7; no clear D gene. This CDR3 has 13 amino acids. Germline V CDR1 and CDR2: LNHDA, SQIVND (reference sequence). The ends were cut back, 5 bases at V and 5 bases at J, with 13 bases in the middle. Incomplete CDR3 DNA: TGTGCCAGTAGTCCCCTGATTGGCCACGAG. Amino acids: CASSPLIGHE. The entire CDR3 protein is CASSPLIGHEQYF.

This clone was found a few times. The read finishes 3 residues shy of the CDR3 end, and the germline J gene is used to complete it. This chain links TRBV7-9 with TRBJ1-2; a possible D gene is TRBD1 (5 bases). Per the germline V gene, CDR1 is SEHNR and CDR2 is FQNEAQ (reference sequence). CDR3 size: 15 residues. The CDR3 protein is CASSSIAGMAGGYTF. The covered CDR3 bases are TGTGCCAGCAGCTCTATCGCAGGGATGGCGGGGGGC.

This clone has ten or more counts. The read stops 3 residues short of the end of the CDR3; the missing end is completed from the germline J gene. This chain links TRBV2 with TRBJ1-5; the match to TRBD1 covers 7 bases. CDR3 length: 15 residues. V was clipped by 6 bases and J by 7 bases; unmatched bases: 12. Per the germline V gene, CDR1 is SNHLY and CDR2 is FYNNEI. The covered CDR3 bases are TGTGCCAGCAGGGGAGGACAGGTTCGGGGACAGCCC. Protein product: CASRGGQVRGQP. From start to end, the CDR3 is CASRGGQVRGQPQHF.

This clone was detected a few times. The read gets to within 3 residues of the CDR3 end, and the germline J gene fills in the rest. This sequence joins TRBV2 and TRBJ1-1; TRBD1 might be the D (6 bases). V lost 3 bases and J lost 1, with 6 bases in between. The CDR3 extends over 13 amino acids. The V gene's germline CDR1 is SNHLY and CDR2 FYNNEI. The CDR3 loop is CASSEGANTEAFF. The covered CDR3 bases are TGTGCCAGCAGTGAGGGGGCGAACACTGAA.

This clone was counted at least ten times. Coverage ceases 3 residues before the CDR3 finishes, and the germline J gene fills in the end. The chain combines TRBV2 with TRBJ1-4, with D possibly TRBD1 on 6 matching bases. V was trimmed by 6 bases and J by 2 bases, leaving 16 bases between them. The germline gives CDR1 SNHLY, CDR2 FYNNEI. The CDR3 length is 16 residues. The CDR3 sequence is CASSPRSGGTNEKLFF. The CDR3 bases that were read are TGTGCCAGCAGCCCCAGGTCGGGGGGCACTAATGAAAAA.

In the case of this clone: The observed sequence ends 3 residues before the CDR3 terminus, with the missing tail filled in from the germline J gene. This sequence joins TRBV5-1 and TRBJ2-5; D is perhaps TRBD2 (7 bases). The CDR3 sequence is 15 residues long. Trimming stripped 0 bases from V and 4 bases from J, with 13 bases between. In germline, CDR1 is SGHRS, CDR2 YFSETQ. CDR3 DNA, as far as it was read: TGCGCCAGCAGCTTGGTTACGGGGGGCAGAGAGACC. Protein product: CASSLVTGGRET. In full, the CDR3 is CASSLVTGGRETQYF.

As concerns this clone: The CDR3 end lies 3 residues beyond the end of the read and is filled in from the germline J gene. The V and J genes are TRBV7-8 and TRBJ2-1; D unclear. Between the trimmed V and J ends, which lost 5 bases and 5 bases, there was a span of 13 bases. Per the germline V gene, CDR1 is SGHVS and CDR2 is FQNEAQ. The CDR3 runs to 14 residues. The CDR3 here is CASSPTTGDNEQFF. Partial CDR3 DNA: TGTGCCAGCAGCCCAACGACTGGAGACAATGAG.

This clone has more than one count but fewer than ten. The DNA ends 3 residues before the CDR3 does, and the rest of the CDR3 is filled in from the germline J gene. V is TRBV7-9 and J is TRBJ2-7; possible D gene TRBD2, 6 bases. The V gene's germline CDR1 is SEHNR and CDR2 FQNEAQ (reference sequence). V shed 5 bases and J shed 2 bases, with 16 bases lying between them. CDR3 length: 15 amino acids. The CDR3 reads CASSAPGRGTYEQYF. The CDR3 DNA, read in part, is TGTGCCAGCAGCGCGCCGGGACGGGGGACCTACGAG.

A word on this clone: The read finishes 3 residues shy of the CDR3 end, and the germline J gene is used to complete it. The chain recombines TRBV30 with TRBJ1-4, with 9 bases fitting TRBD1. Germline-derived CDR1 and CDR2 are GTSNPN and SVGIG (reference sequence). This CDR3 region has 17 residues. V shed 0 bases, J shed 5 bases, and the junction held 10 bases outside the gene matches. CDR3 sequence reads: CAWSVYPLGTGNEKLFF. The part of the CDR3 DNA that was read is TGTGCCTGGAGTGTATATCCCCTTGGGACAGGGAATGAAAAA.

This clone was found a few times. Read data end 3 residues before the CDR3 end; the end is taken from the germline J gene. The chain employs TRBV19 and TRBJ2-2; 7 bases match TRBD1. This CDR3 has 15 residues. V lost 3 bases and J lost 5; bases outside the gene matches: 6. Germline lookup yields CDR1 LNHDA and CDR2 SQIVND (reference sequence). The CDR3 reads CASSITGEETGELFF. CDR3 DNA (partial): TGTGCCAGTAGTATCACAGGGGAAGAAACCGGGGAG.

Concerning this clone: The CDR3 end is not reached by the read, which stops 3 residues before it; the germline J gene fills it in. The chain employs TRBV2 and TRBJ2-5; TRBD2 is a possible D gene (6 bases). With 8 bases removed from V and 5 bases from J, the gap between germline ends came to 12 bases. CDR1 is SNHLY, CDR2 FYNNEI, per germline. The length of the CDR3 is 12 residues. The covered CDR3 bases are TGTGCCAGCCGAGGAGGGTACGAGACC. Residues: CASRGGYET. The complete CDR3 sequence is CASRGGYETQYF.

Within the sample, this clone is medium-sized. With the read ending 3 residues before the CDR3 end, the germline J gene is used to fill in that end. This chain uses TRBV3-1 (or the pseudogene TRBV3-2) with TRBJ2-3; 11 bases agree with TRBD2. The CDR3 extends over 17 amino acids. The junction had 5 bases not matched to a gene; V was cut back by 2 bases and J by 1 base. CDR1 and CDR2 (germline): LGHDT, YNNKEL (reference sequence). CDR3: CASSQPLAGARTDTQYF. The CDR3 DNA, read in part, is TGTGCCAGCAGCCAACCACTAGCGGGGGCCCGCACAGATACG.

This clone was detected many times. The DNA ends 3 residues before the CDR3 does, and the rest of the CDR3 is filled in from the germline J gene. The J gene is TRBJ2-1, the V gene TRBV2; 11 nucleotides line up with TRBD1. Germline V gene data show CDR1 as SNHLY and CDR2 as FYNNEI. The CDR3 covers 14 residues. V gave up 7 bases and J gave up 4 bases; unmatched junction bases: 3. The covered CDR3 bases are TGTGCCAGCAATGGACAGGGGGCTTACAATGAG. Translated, it gives CASNGQGAYNE. The CDR3 in its entirety is CASNGQGAYNEQFF. Full variable domain (missing parts from reference TRBV2 and TRBJ2-1): EPEVTQTPSHQVTQMGQEVILRCVPISNHLYFYWYRQILGQKVEFLVSFYNNEISEKSEIFDDQFSVERPDGSNFTLKIRSTKLEDSAMYFCASNGQGAYNEQFFGPGTRLTVL.

With respect to this clone: The CDR3 end lies 3 residues beyond the end of the read and is filled in from the germline J gene. The chain recombines TRBV6-1 with TRBJ2-5, with 9 bases identical to TRBD2. The CDR3 runs 16 residues. V trimming: 2 bases; J trimming: 2 bases; junction bases outside the gene matches: 6. The germline V gene has CDR1 MNHNS and CDR2 SASEGT. The CDR3 region is CASSEKRLAGQETQYF. CDR3 DNA (partial): TGTGCCAGCAGTGAAAAAAGGCTAGCGGGGCAAGAGACC.

This clone was seen a few times. The covered CDR3 bases are TGTGCCAGTAGTATAGGGGCCGGGACAGGGAATCAGCCC. Translation gives CASSIGAGTGNQP. From start to end, the CDR3 is CASSIGAGTGNQPQHF. The rearrangement joins TRBV19 to TRBJ1-5; 9 positions match TRBD1. The read terminates 3 residues before the CDR3 end, so the remaining end is supplied by the germline J gene. Germline trimming cut 1 base from V and 4 bases from J; bases unmatched to any gene: 5. Germline CDR1 LNHDA, CDR2 SQIVND (reference sequence). The CDR3 length is 16 residues.

This clone has a count of ten or more. The read finishes 3 residues shy of the CDR3 end, and the germline J gene is used to complete it. The genes are TRBV14 and TRBJ1-1, with D perhaps TRBD1 (5 bases). Trimming shortened V by 4 bases and J by 5 bases, and 14 bases separated the two germline ends. There are 14 residues in the CDR3. Germline V gene data show CDR1 as SGHDN and CDR2 as FVKESK. CDR3 DNA (partial): TGTGCCAGCAGCCCCACACGGCGGGGGACTGAA. This translates into CASSPTRRGTE. The CDR3 in full is CASSPTRRGTEAFF.

This clone was counted ten times or more. Sequencing ends 3 residues short of the CDR3 end; the germline J gene provides the rest. The gene calls are TRBV30 and TRBJ2-3; 7 nucleotides align to TRBD1. CDR3 length: 13 amino acids. The germline gives CDR1 GTSNPN, CDR2 SVGIG (reference sequence). V gave up 3 bases and J gave up 4 bases; unmatched junction bases: 4. The CDR3 bases that were read are TGTGCCTGGAGGGGGACAGTTGCAGATACG. This encodes CAWRGTVADT. The CDR3 as a whole reads CAWRGTVADTQYF. The complete variable domain, with remaining parts taken from reference TRBV30 and TRBJ2-3, reads SQTIHQWPATLVQPVGSPLSLECTVEGTSNPNLYWYRQAAGRGLQLLFYSVGIGQISSEVPQNLSASRPQDRQFILSSKKLLLSDSGFYLCAWRGTVADTQYFGPGTRLTVL.

This clone showed up just a few times. The observed sequence ends 3 residues before the CDR3 terminus, with the missing tail filled in from the germline J gene. The chain has TRBV19 and TRBJ1-1; maybe TRBD1 (6 bases). The germline V gene has CDR1 LNHDA and CDR2 SQIVND (reference sequence). The V and J ends lost 3 bases and 4 bases respectively, with 9 bases between them. The length of the CDR3 is 13 residues. The part of the CDR3 DNA that was read is TGTGCCAGTAGTATGGGGGCAGTCACTGAA. This translates into CASSMGAVTE. The CDR3 as a whole reads CASSMGAVTEAFF.

This clone has only a few counts. The read is 3 residues too short to cover the CDR3 end, so that end is filled in from the germline J gene. The V call is TRBV18, the J call TRBJ2-5, with 13 bases that match TRBD2. Germline assignment: CDR1 KGHSH and CDR2 LQKENI. There are 18 residues in the CDR3. Trimming removed 2 bases from V and 3 bases from J; junction bases left unmatched: 9. CDR3 residues: CASSPTSSGLAGEETQYF. The CDR3 DNA, read in part, is TGTGCCAGCTCACCAACATCCTCCGGACTAGCGGGGGAAGAGACC.

This clone was found a few times. The read terminates 3 residues before the CDR3 end, so the remaining end is supplied by the germline J gene. V usage is TRBV7-9 and J usage is TRBJ1-2; D perhaps matches TRBD1 (6 bases). This CDR3 has 14 amino acids. V was clipped by 6 bases and J by 1 base, with 12 bases between them. The germline V gene has CDR1 SEHNR and CDR2 FQNEAQ (reference sequence). CDR3 bases read: TGTGCCAGCAGGCCAGGGGATAGTAACTATGGC. Residues: CASRPGDSNYG. The entire CDR3 reads CASRPGDSNYGYTF.

At least ten counts were recorded for this clone. Sequencing ends 3 residues short of the CDR3 end; the germline J gene provides the rest. The chain combines TRBV2 with TRBJ2-3; 7 positions agree with TRBD1. CDR1 SNHLY and CDR2 FYNNEI come from the germline V gene. This CDR3 comprises 13 residues. Incomplete CDR3 DNA: TGTGCCAGCAGCCCCGGGCAGGGGGAATCG. This encodes CASSPGQGES. The whole CDR3 protein is CASSPGQGESQYF.